This is a list of T cell receptor beta chains from one sample in a study of beta chain features in type 1 diabetes. Sequencing used immunoSEQ multiplex PCR; TCRdb keeps in-frame clones, though not all of them. The sample yields 860,000 or so clones, roughly 15% seen once. The source material was naive CD4+ T cells from blood. These receptors came from a young woman in good health. Both conserved end residues are part of each CDR3. A D gene is named only where the DNA matches it firmly. Only part of the rows carry a size: once, few, many, or a class if the clone is expanded.

J gene: TRBJ2-1
clone size: few
V gene: TRBV14
D gene: -
CDR3 length: 13
CDR3 protein: CASSQALFSEQFF
CDR3 DNA: TGTGCCAGCAGCCAAGCTTTGTTCTCTGAGCAGTTCTTC

J gene: TRBJ2-6
clone size: few
V gene: TRBV4-3
D gene: -
CDR3 length: 18
CDR3 protein: CASSQRPPTASGANVLTF
CDR3 DNA: TGCGCCAGCAGCCAACGACCCCCGACAGCCTCTGGGGCCAACGTCCTGACTTTC

J gene: TRBJ2-2
clone size: -
V gene: TRBV19
D gene: TRBD1
CDR3 length: 17
CDR3 protein: CASTETGTGLNTGELFF
CDR3 DNA: TGTGCCAGTACCGAAACCGGGACAGGGCTTAACACCGGGGAGCTGTTTTTT

J gene: TRBJ1-5
clone size: -
V gene: TRBV19
D gene: -
CDR3 length: 13
CDR3 protein: CASSPTTNQPQHF
CDR3 DNA: TGTGCCAGTAGTCCCACGACTAATCAGCCCCAGCATTTT

J gene: TRBJ2-1
clone size: few
V gene: TRBV5-1
D gene: -
CDR3 length: 15
CDR3 protein: CASSLVVLPYNEQFF
CDR3 DNA: TGCGCCAGCAGCCTTGTAGTACTCCCCTACAATGAGCAGTTCTTC

J gene: TRBJ2-3
clone size: -
V gene: TRBV10-3
D gene: TRBD2
CDR3 length: 16
CDR3 protein: CAISKGTSGSTDTQYF
CDR3 DNA: TGTGCCATCAGTAAAGGGACTAGCGGATCCACAGATACGCAGTATTTT

J gene: TRBJ2-7
clone size: few
V gene: TRBV5-4
D gene: -
CDR3 length: 15
CDR3 protein: CASSAKGGPSYEQYF
CDR3 DNA: TGTGCCAGCAGCGCCAAGGGGGGCCCATCCTACGAGCAGTACTTC

J gene: TRBJ1-4
clone size: -
V gene: TRBV7-9
D gene: TRBD1
CDR3 length: 15
CDR3 protein: CASSSTGTGVEKLFF
CDR3 DNA: TGTGCCAGCAGCTCCACCGGGACAGGGGTTGAAAAACTGTTTTTT

J gene: TRBJ1-5
clone size: -
V gene: TRBV4-2
D gene: -
CDR3 length: 16
CDR3 protein: CASSQAIQGARQPQHF
CDR3 DNA: TGTGCCAGCAGCCAGGCCATACAGGGAGCGAGACAGCCCCAGCATTTT

J gene: TRBJ2-7
clone size: -
V gene: TRBV4-2
D gene: -
CDR3 length: 15
CDR3 protein: CASSQDWLPIYEQYF
CDR3 DNA: TGTGCCAGCAGCCAAGATTGGCTACCGATCTACGAGCAGTACTTC

J gene: TRBJ2-1
clone size: -
V gene: TRBV18
D gene: -
CDR3 length: 12
CDR3 protein: CASSPDSFEQFF
CDR3 DNA: TGTGCCAGCTCACCTGATAGCTTTGAGCAGTTCTTC

J gene: TRBJ1-1
clone size: few
V gene: TRBV6-1
D gene: -
CDR3 length: 12
CDR3 protein: CASSEKWGVTFF
CDR3 DNA: TGTGCCAGCAGTGAAAAATGGGGGGTTACTTTCTTT

J gene: TRBJ2-4
clone size: -
V gene: TRBV7-2
D gene: -
CDR3 length: 20
CDR3 protein: CASSLAPRGEFALAKNIQYF
CDR3 DNA: TGTGCCAGCAGCTTAGCCCCGAGGGGGGAATTTGCGTTAGCCAAAAACATTCAGTACTTC

J gene: TRBJ2-1
clone size: few
V gene: TRBV15
D gene: -
CDR3 length: 14
CDR3 protein: CATSSYRESGEQFF
CDR3 DNA: TGTGCCACCAGCAGCTACAGGGAGTCGGGTGAGCAGTTCTTC

J gene: TRBJ2-3
clone size: once
V gene: TRBV6-5
D gene: -
CDR3 length: 14
CDR3 protein: CASGGRTSADTQYF
CDR3 DNA: TGTGCCAGCGGGGGCCGGACCAGTGCAGATACGCAGTATTTT

J gene: TRBJ2-1
clone size: -
V gene: TRBV5-1
D gene: TRBD2
CDR3 length: 14
CDR3 protein: CASSLEREYNEQFF
CDR3 DNA: TGCGCCAGCAGTCTCGAGCGGGAATACAATGAGCAGTTCTTC

J gene: TRBJ2-3
clone size: -
V gene: TRBV10-1
D gene: TRBD2
CDR3 length: 13
CDR3 protein: CASMPAGGDTQYF
CDR3 DNA: TGCGCCAGTATGCCCGCGGGAGGGGATACGCAGTATTTT

J gene: TRBJ2-7
clone size: -
V gene: TRBV7-2
D gene: -
CDR3 length: 13
CDR3 protein: CASSSRVGYEQYF
CDR3 DNA: TGTGCCAGCAGCTCCCGAGTCGGCTACGAGCAGTACTTC

J gene: TRBJ2-3
clone size: -
V gene: TRBV7-2
D gene: TRBD2
CDR3 length: 15
CDR3 protein: CASSPPGGRADTQYF
CDR3 DNA: TGTGCCAGCAGCCCCCCGGGGGGGCGGGCAGATACGCAGTATTTT

J gene: TRBJ1-2
clone size: -
V gene: TRBV19
D gene: TRBD1
CDR3 length: 14
CDR3 protein: CASSQTDRVYGYTF
CDR3 DNA: TGTGCCAGTAGCCAAACCGACAGGGTGTATGGCTACACCTTC

J gene: TRBJ1-1
clone size: -
V gene: TRBV29-1
D gene: -
CDR3 length: 11
CDR3 protein: CSVARGIEAFF
CDR3 DNA: TGCAGCGTTGCTAGGGGAATTGAAGCTTTCTTT

J gene: TRBJ2-6
clone size: few
V gene: TRBV19
D gene: -
CDR3 length: 14
CDR3 protein: CASSTNPGANVLTF
CDR3 DNA: TGTGCCAGTAGTACGAACCCTGGGGCCAACGTCCTGACTTTC

J gene: TRBJ1-5
clone size: -
V gene: TRBV7-2
D gene: -
CDR3 length: 14
CDR3 protein: CASSLGQSNQPQHF
CDR3 DNA: TGTGCCAGCAGCTTAGGACAGAGCAATCAGCCCCAGCATTTT

J gene: TRBJ1-2
clone size: few
V gene: TRBV7-9
D gene: -
CDR3 length: 13
CDR3 protein: CASSLAFNYGYTF
CDR3 DNA: TGTGCCAGCAGCTTAGCCTTTAACTATGGCTACACCTTC

J gene: TRBJ2-3
clone size: few
V gene: TRBV29-1
D gene: TRBD2
CDR3 length: 15
CDR3 protein: CSVGIAGGNTDTQYF
CDR3 DNA: TGCAGCGTTGGGATAGCGGGAGGGAACACAGATACGCAGTATTTT

J gene: TRBJ2-3
clone size: -
V gene: TRBV5-1
D gene: TRBD2
CDR3 length: 16
CDR3 protein: CASSSIAGFGADTQYF
CDR3 DNA: TGCGCCAGCAGCTCCATAGCGGGGTTCGGTGCAGATACGCAGTATTTT

J gene: TRBJ2-1
clone size: -
V gene: TRBV18
D gene: -
CDR3 length: 17
CDR3 protein: CASSQIRVGGPYNEQFF
CDR3 DNA: TGTGCCAGCTCACAAATAAGAGTCGGGGGTCCCTACAATGAGCAGTTCTTC

J gene: TRBJ2-1
clone size: -
V gene: TRBV7-9
D gene: -
CDR3 length: 15
CDR3 protein: CASSADEISYNEQFF
CDR3 DNA: TGTGCCAGCAGCGCGGACGAAATATCCTACAATGAGCAGTTCTTC

J gene: TRBJ1-2
clone size: -
V gene: TRBV9
D gene: -
CDR3 length: 16
CDR3 protein: CASSNSPRDIIYGYTF
CDR3 DNA: TGTGCCAGCAGCAACAGCCCTAGGGATATTATCTATGGCTACACCTTC

J gene: TRBJ2-7
clone size: -
V gene: TRBV4-3
D gene: -
CDR3 length: 13
CDR3 protein: CASSQDSRYEQYF
CDR3 DNA: TGCGCCAGCAGCCAAGATTCGCGTTACGAGCAGTACTTC